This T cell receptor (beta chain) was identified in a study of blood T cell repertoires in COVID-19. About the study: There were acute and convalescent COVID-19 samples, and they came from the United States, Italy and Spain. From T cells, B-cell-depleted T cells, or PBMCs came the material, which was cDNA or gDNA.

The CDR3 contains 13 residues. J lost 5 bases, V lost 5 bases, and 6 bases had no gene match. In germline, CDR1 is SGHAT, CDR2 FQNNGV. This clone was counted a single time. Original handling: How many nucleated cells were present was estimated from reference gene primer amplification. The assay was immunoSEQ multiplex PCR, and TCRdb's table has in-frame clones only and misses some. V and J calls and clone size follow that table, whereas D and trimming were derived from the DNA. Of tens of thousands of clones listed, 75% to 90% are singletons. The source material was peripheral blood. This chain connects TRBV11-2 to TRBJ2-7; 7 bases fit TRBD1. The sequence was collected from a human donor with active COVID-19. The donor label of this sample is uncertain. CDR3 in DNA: TGTGCCAGCAGCCAGGGACAGCTCAACGAGCAGTACTTC. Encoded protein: CASSQGQLNEQYF.